This T cell receptor (beta chain) was identified during a study of OX40 agonist ivuxolimab in advanced cancers. Study overall: Ivuxolimab was delivered to patients intravenously every 2 weeks at doses spanning 0.01 to 10 mg/kg. Patients with hepatocellular carcinoma, melanoma, renal cell or head and neck cancer made up the dose-escalation patients.

Here immunoSEQ multiplex PCR was the method, and the copy in TCRdb shows in-frame clones only, minus some. The table records about 86,000 clones, about 89% of them present only once. The study's findings and limits: Fewer expanded clones were found on average in CD4+ than in CD8+ T cells.

This clone showed up just once. Its antigen is unknown. The CDR3 spans 13 residues. Trimming shortened V by 7 bases and J by 7 bases, and 16 bases separated the two germline ends. Germline V CDR1 and CDR2: SEHNR, FQNEAQ (reference sequence). The input for sequencing was CD4+ or CD8+ T cells sorted from blood, taken in a trial of the OX40 agonist ivuxolimab. The source of this sequence is an adult with an advanced solid tumor such as melanoma, head and neck, liver or kidney cancer. The chain joins TRBV7-9 to TRBJ2-5; D possibly matches TRBD1 or TRBD2 (6 bases each). As DNA, the CDR3 is TGTGCCAGCAAGAGGGGGGAGACTTGGACCCAGTACTTC. It yields the protein CASKRGETWTQYF.